The 10 T cell receptor beta chains below were found in one sample sequenced in a study of T cells after yellow fever vaccination. TCRdb re-derived calls from the 5' RACE reads in MiXCR, one entry per CDR3 protein. In the table there are hundreds of thousands of distinct CDR3 sequences, 8.7% of which are singletons. The sample was PBMCs, taken on the day of the first yellow fever vaccination. The receptors originated from a man aged 18-30 years who received the YFV17D yellow fever vaccine.

This clonotype has more than one count but fewer than ten. The V gene is TRBV28, the J gene TRBJ1-5; D uncertain. The CDR3 is 16 residues long. The V and J ends lost 3 bases and 7 bases respectively, with 19 bases between them. Germline assignment: CDR1 MDHEN and CDR2 SYDVKM. This chain's CDR3 is CASSFSARANRQPQHF. The CDR3 region has the DNA TGTGCCAGCAGTTTTTCGGCGCGGGCCAATAGACAGCCCCAGCATTTT.

This clonotype was counted only a few times. CDR3 nucleotide sequence: TGTGCCAGCAGCATTAGCGGGGAAGAGACCCAGTACTTC. Translation: CASSISGEETQYF. The chain couples TRBV5-4 to TRBJ2-5; the match to TRBD2 covers 8 bases. The CDR3 contains 13 residues. Germline values: CDR1 SGHNT, CDR2 YYREEE (reference sequence). V lost 4 bases and J lost 3; bases outside the gene matches: 2.

The chain joins TRBV4-1 to TRBJ1-2; D gene unclear. There are 14 residues in the CDR3. Germline values: CDR1 MGHRA, CDR2 YSYEKL. V was cut by 1 base and J by 0 bases, with 6 bases left in between. CDR3 nucleotide sequence: TGCGCCAGCAGCCAAGCGTGGGCTAACTATGGCTACACCTTC. Protein: CASSQAWANYGYTF.

This clonotype was observed a handful of times. This chain links TRBV10-3 with TRBJ1-1; D is possibly TRBD1 (5 bases). This CDR3 region has 13 residues. The germline V gene has CDR1 ENHRY and CDR2 SYGVKD. Between the trimmed V and J ends, which lost 5 bases and 5 bases, there was a span of 12 bases. CDR3 sequence reads: CAISYPGRTEAFF. CDR3 nucleotides: TGTGCCATCAGTTATCCAGGGAGGACTGAAGCTTTCTTT.

This clonotype appeared a few times. V gene TRBV10-3 combines with J gene TRBJ1-2, with a tentative D call TRBD1 (6 bases). CDR1 and CDR2 (germline): ENHRY, SYGVKD. The V end was cut by 0 bases, the J end by 4 bases, with 15 bases between. The length of the CDR3 is 16 residues. CDR3 nucleotides: TGTGCCATCAGTGAGTCAGCGGGGGCGAATAGCTATGGCTACACCTTC. This translates into CAISESAGANSYGYTF.

The J gene is TRBJ2-5, the V gene TRBV20-1, with 7 bases that match TRBD2. CDR1 and CDR2 (germline): DFQATT, SNEGSKA (reference sequence). With 4 bases clipped from V and 5 bases from J, the junction kept 10 bases outside the gene matches. The CDR3 spans 14 residues. CDR3 sequence: CSAINRRGSETQYF. The CDR3 DNA reads as TGCAGTGCTATAAATAGGCGGGGGAGCGAGACCCAGTACTTC.

This chain uses TRBV7-8 with TRBJ1-1; tentative D call: TRBD1 (5 bases). Germline V gives CDR1 SGHVS, CDR2 FQNEAQ. V was shortened by 3 bases and J by 3 bases, with 23 bases between the two germline ends. The CDR3 runs to 18 residues. In nucleotides, the CDR3 is TGTGCCAGCAGCTTCCCAGCTCAGGCGGCAGGGCGGGACACTGAAGCTTTCTTT. Protein: CASSFPAQAAGRDTEAFF.

This chain connects TRBV25-1 to TRBJ1-5; TRBD1 is a possible D gene (6 bases). V lost 2 bases, J lost 0 bases, and 8 bases lay in between. There are 15 residues in the CDR3. The germline gives CDR1 MGHDK, CDR2 SYGVNS. The CDR3 loop is CASSESRGSNQPQHF. CDR3 nucleotide sequence: TGTGCCAGCAGTGAAAGCAGGGGTAGCAATCAGCCCCAGCATTTT. The full variable domain, rest sourced from reference TRBV25-1 and TRBJ1-5, is EADIYQTPRYLVIGTGKKITLECSQTMGHDKMYWYQQDPGMELHLIHYSYGVNSTEKGDLSSESTVSRIRTEHFPLTLESARPSHTSQYLCASSESRGSNQPQHFGDGTRLSIL.

CDR3 sequence reads: CASSLAGKVVDEQYF. The DNA for the CDR3 is TGCGCCAGCAGCTTGGCCGGAAAGGTGGTCGACGAGCAGTACTTC. The chain couples TRBV5-1 to TRBJ2-7; D is uncertain. Germline V gene lookup returns CDR1 SGHRS and CDR2 YFSETQ. V lost 0 bases, J lost 5 bases, and 15 bases lay in between. The CDR3 spans 15 residues.

V is TRBV27 and J is TRBJ2-6; no clear D. There are 13 residues in the CDR3. The V end lost 3 bases, the J end lost 3 bases, and 3 bases lay between the germline ends. CDR1 is MNHEY and CDR2 is SMNVEV in the germline V gene (reference sequence). The CDR3: CASSLDGANVLTF. CDR3 coding DNA: TGTGCCAGCAGTTTGGATGGGGCCAACGTCCTGACTTTC.